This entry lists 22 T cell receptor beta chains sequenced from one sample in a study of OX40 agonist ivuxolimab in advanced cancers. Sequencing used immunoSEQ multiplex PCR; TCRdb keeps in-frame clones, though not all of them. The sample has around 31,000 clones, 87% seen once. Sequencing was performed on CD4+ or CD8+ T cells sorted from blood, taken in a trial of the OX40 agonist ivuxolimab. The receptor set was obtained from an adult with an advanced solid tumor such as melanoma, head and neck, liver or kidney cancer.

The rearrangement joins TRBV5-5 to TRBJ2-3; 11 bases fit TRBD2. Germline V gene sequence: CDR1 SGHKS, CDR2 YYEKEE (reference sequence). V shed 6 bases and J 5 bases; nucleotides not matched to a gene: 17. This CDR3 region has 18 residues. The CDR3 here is CASTPFLGTSGPGDTQYF. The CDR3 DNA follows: TGTGCCAGCACCCCCTTCCTCGGGACTAGCGGCCCAGGAGATACGCAGTATTTT. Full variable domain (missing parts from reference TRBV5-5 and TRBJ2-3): DAGVTQSPTHLIKTRGQQVTLRCSPISGHKSVSWYQQVLGQGPQFIFQYYEKEERGRGNFPDRFSARQFPNYSSELNVNALLLGDSALYLCASTPFLGTSGPGDTQYFGPGTRLTVL.

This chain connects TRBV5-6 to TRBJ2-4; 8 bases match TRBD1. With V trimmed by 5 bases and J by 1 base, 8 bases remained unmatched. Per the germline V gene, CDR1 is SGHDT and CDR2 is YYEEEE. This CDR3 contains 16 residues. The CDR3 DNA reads TGTGCCAGCAGTAGACAGGGGAGTCGGGCCAAAAACATTCAGTACTTC. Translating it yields CASSRQGSRAKNIQYF.

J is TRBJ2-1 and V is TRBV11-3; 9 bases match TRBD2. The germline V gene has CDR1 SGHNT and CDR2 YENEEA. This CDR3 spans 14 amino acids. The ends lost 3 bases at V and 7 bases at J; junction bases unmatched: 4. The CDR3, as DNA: TGTGCCAGCAGCTTTAGCGGGGGTGGTAATGAGCAGTTCTTC. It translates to CASSFSGGGNEQFF.

The CDR3 DNA reads TGTGCCAGCAGTTCCGGTTCATGGCGCCTCTACGAGCAGTACTTC. This sequence encodes CASSSGSWRLYEQYF. The V call is TRBV6-5, the J call TRBJ2-7; D is unclear. V lost 4 bases to trimming and J lost 3 bases, with 16 bases between them. CDR3 length equals 15 residues. In germline, CDR1 is MNHEY, CDR2 SVGAGI.

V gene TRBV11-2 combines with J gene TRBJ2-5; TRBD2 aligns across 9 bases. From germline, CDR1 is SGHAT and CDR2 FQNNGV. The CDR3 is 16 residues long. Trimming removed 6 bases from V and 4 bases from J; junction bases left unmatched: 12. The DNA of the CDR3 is TGTGCCAGCAGTAAACTTTTAGCGGGAGCGATAGAGACCCAGTACTTC. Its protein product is CASSKLLAGAIETQYF.

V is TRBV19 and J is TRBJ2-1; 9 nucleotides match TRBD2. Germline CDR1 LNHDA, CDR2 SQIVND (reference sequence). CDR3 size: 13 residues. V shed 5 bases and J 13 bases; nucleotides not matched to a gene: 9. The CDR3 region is CASSVNSGSLQFF. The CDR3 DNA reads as TGTGCCAGTAGTGTCAATAGCGGGAGTCTTCAGTTCTTC.

This CDR3 reads CASSQGTSGVDTQYF. The CDR3 nucleotides are TGTGCCAGCAGCCAAGGGACTAGCGGGGTTGATACGCAGTATTTT. This chain links TRBV7-3 with TRBJ2-3, with 13 bases that match TRBD2. V shed 5 bases and J 6 bases; nucleotides not matched to a gene: 5. Germline CDR1 reads SGHTA; CDR2 reads FQGTGA. CDR3 length: 15 residues.

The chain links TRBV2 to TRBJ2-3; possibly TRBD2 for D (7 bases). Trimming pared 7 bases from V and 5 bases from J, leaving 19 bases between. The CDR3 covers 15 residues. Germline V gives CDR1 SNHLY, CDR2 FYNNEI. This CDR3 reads CASIPSGRGGDTQYF. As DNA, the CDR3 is TGTGCCAGCATCCCTAGCGGAAGGGGGGGAGATACGCAGTATTTT.

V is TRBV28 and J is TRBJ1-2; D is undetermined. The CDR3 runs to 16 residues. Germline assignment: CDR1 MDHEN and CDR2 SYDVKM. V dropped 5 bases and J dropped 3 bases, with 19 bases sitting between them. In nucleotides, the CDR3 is TGTGCCAGCAGTCCCCACGTAGACGCGAACTACTATGGCTACACCTTC. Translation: CASSPHVDANYYGYTF.

CDR3 sequence (DNA): TGTGCCAGCAGTTCCATTAGCGGTCGACCAGATACGCAGTATTTT. Translation: CASSSISGRPDTQYF. The gene calls are TRBV2 and TRBJ2-3, with D possibly TRBD2 on 6 matching bases. Per germline, CDR1 SNHLY and CDR2 FYNNEI. This CDR3 contains 15 residues. V gave up 5 bases and J gave up 4 bases, with 16 bases separating them.

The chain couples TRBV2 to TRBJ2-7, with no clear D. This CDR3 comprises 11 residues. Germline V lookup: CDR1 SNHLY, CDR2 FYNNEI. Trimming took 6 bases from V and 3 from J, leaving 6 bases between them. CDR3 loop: CASRPGYEQYF. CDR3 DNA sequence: TGTGCCAGCAGGCCCGGCTACGAGCAGTACTTC.

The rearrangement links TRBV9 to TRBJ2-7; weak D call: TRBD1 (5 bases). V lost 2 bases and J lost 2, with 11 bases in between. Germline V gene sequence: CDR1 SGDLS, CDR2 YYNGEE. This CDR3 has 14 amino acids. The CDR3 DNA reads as TGTGCCAGCAGCGTTCAGGGAAACGCCTACGAGCAGTACTTC. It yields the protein CASSVQGNAYEQYF.

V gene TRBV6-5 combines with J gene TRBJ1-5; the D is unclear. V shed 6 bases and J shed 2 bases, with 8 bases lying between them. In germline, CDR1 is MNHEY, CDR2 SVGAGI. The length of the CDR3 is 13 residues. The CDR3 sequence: CASRGYGNQPQHF. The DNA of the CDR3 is TGTGCCAGCAGGGGATATGGCAATCAGCCCCAGCATTTT.

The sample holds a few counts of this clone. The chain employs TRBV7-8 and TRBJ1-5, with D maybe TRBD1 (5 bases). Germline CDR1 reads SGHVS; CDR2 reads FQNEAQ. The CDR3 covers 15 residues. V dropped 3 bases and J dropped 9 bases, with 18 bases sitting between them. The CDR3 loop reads CASSFRDGSKGPQHF. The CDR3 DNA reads TGTGCCAGCAGCTTTAGGGACGGTTCCAAGGGGCCCCAGCATTTT.

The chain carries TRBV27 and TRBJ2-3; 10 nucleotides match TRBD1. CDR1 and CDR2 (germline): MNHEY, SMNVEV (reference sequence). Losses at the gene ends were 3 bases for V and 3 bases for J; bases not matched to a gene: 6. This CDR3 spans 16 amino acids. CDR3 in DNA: TGTGCCAGCAGTTTCGAGACAGGGGGCTGGACAGATACGCAGTATTTT. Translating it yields CASSFETGGWTDTQYF.

As DNA, the CDR3 is TGTGCCAGCAGTTTTAGCAGGGTTTGGTCAGATACGCAGTATTTT. Translation gives CASSFSRVWSDTQYF. The J gene is TRBJ2-3, the V gene TRBV28, with D perhaps matching TRBD1 (5 bases). This CDR3 has 15 residues. The germline V gene encodes CDR1 MDHEN and CDR2 SYDVKM. The V gene lost 3 bases and the J gene lost 4 bases, with 14 bases spanning the gap.

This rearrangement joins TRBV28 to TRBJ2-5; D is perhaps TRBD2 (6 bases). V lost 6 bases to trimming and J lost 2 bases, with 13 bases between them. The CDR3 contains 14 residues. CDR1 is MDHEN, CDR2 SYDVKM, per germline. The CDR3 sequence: CASSPLAEQETQYF. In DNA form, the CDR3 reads TGTGCCAGCAGCCCACTAGCAGAACAAGAGACCCAGTACTTC.

CDR3 region: CASSSGLAGGPIHEQYF. The CDR3 region has the DNA TGTGCCAGCAGCTCCGGACTAGCGGGAGGTCCGATCCACGAGCAGTACTTC. The V and J genes are TRBV7-8 and TRBJ2-7, with TRBD2 matching over 14 bases. Looked up from germline, CDR1 is SGHVS and CDR2 is FQNEAQ. Germline trimming cut 4 bases from V and 5 bases from J; bases unmatched to any gene: 10. The CDR3 spans 17 residues.

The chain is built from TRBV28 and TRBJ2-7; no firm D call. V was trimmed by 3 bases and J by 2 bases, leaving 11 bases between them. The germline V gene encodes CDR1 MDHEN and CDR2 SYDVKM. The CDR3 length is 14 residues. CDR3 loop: CASSFGRITYEQYF. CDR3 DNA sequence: TGTGCCAGCAGTTTTGGACGGATCACCTACGAGCAGTACTTC.

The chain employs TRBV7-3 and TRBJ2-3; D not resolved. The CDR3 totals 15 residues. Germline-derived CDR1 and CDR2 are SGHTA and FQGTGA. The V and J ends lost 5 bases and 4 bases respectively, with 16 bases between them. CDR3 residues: CASSPFHNRADTQYF. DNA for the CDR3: TGTGCCAGCAGCCCCTTCCATAATAGGGCAGATACGCAGTATTTT.

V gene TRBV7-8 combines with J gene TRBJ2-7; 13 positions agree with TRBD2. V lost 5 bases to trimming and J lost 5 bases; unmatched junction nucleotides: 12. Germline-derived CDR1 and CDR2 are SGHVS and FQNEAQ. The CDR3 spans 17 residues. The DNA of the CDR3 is TGTGCCAGCAGCCGACTAGCGGGGGGACGGGATCGAAACGAGCAGTACTTC. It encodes CASSRLAGGRDRNEQYF.

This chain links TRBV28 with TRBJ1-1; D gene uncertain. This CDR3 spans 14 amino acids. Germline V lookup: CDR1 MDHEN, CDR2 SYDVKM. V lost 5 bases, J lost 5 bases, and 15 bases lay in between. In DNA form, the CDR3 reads TGTGCCAGCAGTCCCTCCGGTGGCGAGACTGAAGCTTTCTTT. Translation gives CASSPSGGETEAFF.